Listed below are T cell receptor beta chains from one sample, sequenced in a study of blood T cells in healthy people across ages. TCRdb re-derived calls from the 5' RACE reads in MiXCR, one entry per CDR3 protein. The sample holds under 1,100,000 distinct CDR3 sequences; roughly a quarter are singletons and the top ten take approximately 0.75%. The data were also submitted as part of a second study, on T cells of mothers and their children.

Sample: blood. These TCRs come from a girl aged 2-15 years in good health. Each CDR3 is given with its conserved first and last residue. The D gene is left open where the match is weak. The size entry is marked missing in some rows and otherwise reads once, few, many or a size class.

D,V,J,size,CDR3,DNA
.,TRBV12-3/TRBV12-4,TRBJ1-2,.,CASSLQGLYGYTF,TGTGCCAGCAGTTTGCAGGGCCTATATGGCTACACCTTC
TRBD2,TRBV11-2,TRBJ2-1,.,CASSRPKGTSGLFHNEQFF,TGTGCCAGCAGTCGCCCTAAGGGGACTAGCGGATTGTTTCACAATGAGCAGTTCTTC
TRBD2,TRBV20-1,TRBJ2-1,.,CSAVDGGLAVYNEQFF,TGCAGTGCTGTAGATGGGGGACTAGCGGTCTACAATGAGCAGTTCTTC
.,TRBV11-1,TRBJ2-1,few,CASSPSATSDNKQFF,TGTGCCAGCAGCCCTAGCGCCACATCCGACAATAAGCAGTTCTTC
TRBD2,TRBV7-8,TRBJ2-1,.,CASSSGTIYEQFF,TGTGCCAGCAGCTCGGGGACTATCTATGAGCAGTTCTTC
.,TRBV24-1,TRBJ2-1,.,CATSVSRRDNEQFF,TGTGCCACCAGTGTGTCGAGAAGGGACAATGAGCAGTTCTTC
.,TRBV19,TRBJ2-3,few,CASSPRSAGWAADTQYF,TGTGCCAGTAGTCCTAGGTCGGCGGGATGGGCGGCAGATACGCAGTATTTT
.,TRBV5-5,TRBJ2-5,.,CASSLATEETQYF,TGTGCCAGCAGCTTGGCCACGGAGGAGACCCAGTACTTC
.,TRBV7-2,TRBJ2-1,few,CASSSTRGGRNEQFF,TGTGCCAGCAGTTCTACTAGGGGGGGGAGAAATGAGCAGTTCTTC
TRBD2,TRBV5-1,TRBJ2-5,few,CASSPGTSGRAEETQYF,TGCGCCAGCAGCCCTGGGACTAGCGGGAGGGCCGAGGAGACCCAGTACTTC
.,TRBV27,TRBJ1-6,.,CASSFGLLQGPLHF,TGTGCCAGCAGTTTCGGGCTTCTTCAAGGACCCCTCCACTTT
.,TRBV5-5,TRBJ1-2,.,CASSKRQYGYTF,TGTGCCAGCAGCAAGAGACAGTATGGCTACACCTTC
.,TRBV27,TRBJ2-5,few,CASGSLQGMETQYF,TGTGCCAGCGGATCCTTACAGGGAATGGAGACCCAGTACTTC
.,TRBV29-1,TRBJ2-1,.,CSVVGTADYNEQFF,TGCAGCGTTGTGGGGACTGCAGACTACAATGAGCAGTTCTTC
.,TRBV28,TRBJ1-4,few,CASSLFKWTQVATNEKLFF,TGTGCCAGCAGTTTATTTAAGTGGACCCAGGTTGCAACTAATGAAAAACTGTTTTTT
TRBD1,TRBV20-1,TRBJ1-1,few,CSARMGQGKTEAFF,TGCAGTGCTAGGATGGGACAGGGGAAGACTGAAGCTTTCTTT
.,TRBV20-1,TRBJ1-2,few,CSARVSGNYGYTF,TGCAGTGCTAGAGTCTCAGGGAATTATGGCTACACCTTC
.,TRBV20-1,TRBJ2-3,.,CSASKQGVSTDTQYF,TGCAGTGCTAGTAAGCAGGGTGTAAGTACAGATACGCAGTATTTT
.,TRBV12-3/TRBV12-4,TRBJ1-6,.,CASSPDDPGFSPLHF,TGTGCCAGCAGCCCTGACGACCCAGGTTTTTCACCCCTCCACTTT
.,TRBV2,TRBJ2-3,.,CASSDSLQDTQYF,TGTGCCAGCAGCGACTCTCTACAGGATACGCAGTATTTT
.,TRBV2,TRBJ2-5,few,CASSEALRGETQYF,TGTGCCAGCAGTGAAGCGCTTAGGGGAGAGACCCAGTACTTC